Listed below are T cell receptor beta chains from one sample, sequenced in a study of T cells in Graves' hyperthyroidism and ophthalmopathy. MiXCR, run by TCRdb on the multiplex PCR reads, gives a single entry per CDR3 protein. The table lists hundreds of thousands of distinct CDR3 sequences, 11% to 15% of them singletons, with roughly 10% in the top ten. Sample: blood. Receptors originate from a woman aged 18 to 35 with Graves' hyperthyroidism. The CDR3 runs from the conserved cysteine through the conserved F or W. A D gene is named only where the DNA matches it firmly. Not all rows give a size; the values are once, few, many and, for expanded clones, a class.

>TRBV24-1|TRBD1|TRBJ2-7|NA
CATAAGTGPYEQYF
TGTGCCACCGCGGCGGGGACAGGGCCTTACGAGCAGTACTTC
>TRBV28|TRBD1|TRBJ1-1|few
CASSFWAGGRNTEAFF
TGTGCCAGCAGTTTCTGGGCAGGGGGACGGAACACTGAAGCTTTCTTT
>TRBV12-3/TRBV12-4|NA|TRBJ1-1|NA
CASSLAFPGNTEAFF
TGTGCCAGCAGTTTGGCATTCCCGGGGAACACTGAAGCTTTCTTT
>TRBV27|TRBD2|TRBJ2-1|many
CASSYPGTSGRDEQFF
TGTGCCAGCAGTTACCCCGGGACTAGCGGGAGAGATGAGCAGTTCTTC
>TRBV5-5|NA|TRBJ2-4|many
CASSPQARGAKNIQYF
TGTGCCAGCAGCCCCCAGGCCAGGGGTGCCAAAAACATTCAGTACTTC
>TRBV12-3/TRBV12-4|TRBD1|TRBJ2-7|NA
CASSFRGIEQYF
TGTGCCAGCAGTTTCAGGGGGATCGAGCAGTACTTC
>TRBV7-3|TRBD2|TRBJ2-3|NA
CARGGTSGRTDTQYF
TGTGCCAGGGGGGGGACTAGCGGGAGGACAGATACGCAGTATTTT
>TRBV28|NA|TRBJ2-7|many
CATQWVAGYEQYF
TGTGCCACTCAGTGGGTAGCTGGGTACGAGCAGTACTTC
>TRBV5-1|TRBD1|TRBJ1-1|NA
CASSLRTGTATEAFF
TGCGCCAGCAGCTTAAGGACAGGGACCGCCACTGAAGCTTTCTTT
>TRBV20-1|TRBD1|TRBJ2-5|many
CSAIDRGQETQYF
TGCAGTGCTATCGACAGGGGGCAAGAGACCCAGTACTTC
>TRBV19|NA|TRBJ1-2|NA
CASSKLMTQRYGYTF
TGTGCCAGTAGCAAACTTATGACACAGAGGTATGGCTACACCTTC
>TRBV29-1|NA|TRBJ2-7|NA
CSVDGAFGQYF
TGCAGCGTTGATGGGGCTTTCGGGCAGTACTTC
>TRBV5-1|TRBD1|TRBJ1-1|many
CASRGRGFDTEAFF
TGCGCCAGCAGAGGCAGGGGGTTTGACACTGAAGCTTTCTTT
>TRBV11-3|TRBD1|TRBJ2-1|NA
CASSLGDRGHHNEQFF
TGTGCCAGCAGCTTAGGCGACAGGGGACACCACAATGAGCAGTTCTTC
>TRBV29-1|TRBD2|TRBJ2-3|NA
CSPSGPGLALGDTQYF
TGCAGCCCTTCGGGCCCGGGACTAGCTTTAGGAGATACGCAGTATTTT